The rows below give T cell receptor beta chains drawn from one sample of a study of radiotherapy plus CTLA-4 blockade in lung cancer. Sequencing was performed with immunoSEQ multiplex PCR; in TCRdb, only in-frame clones are kept and a portion is missing. The sample lists some 120,000 clones; about four fifths were seen once. Sequencing used peripheral blood, obtained from a patient treated with radiotherapy plus ipilimumab. These receptors were obtained from a human donor with non-small cell lung cancer that progressed on radiotherapy plus ipilimumab. Some clones in this sample may be carry-over from other donors' samples. Each CDR3 is given with its conserved first and last residue. Fields, in order: V gene, CDR3 protein.

v_gene: TRBV4-1
CDR3aa: CASSQESGNPTNEKLFF

v_gene: TRBV11-2
CDR3aa: CASSQSPDFRSRTDTQYF

v_gene: TRBV6-1
CDR3aa: CASRQGGGVNYGYTF

v_gene: TRBV19
CDR3aa: CASSIGQLYSNQPQHF

v_gene: TRBV4-3
CDR3aa: CASSHGTSGSYEQYF

v_gene: TRBV4-3
CDR3aa: CASSQGQLETQYF

v_gene: TRBV6-5
CDR3aa: CASRSSMSGQQPQHF

v_gene: TRBV9
CDR3aa: CASSEGVSYEQYF

v_gene: TRBV6-1
CDR3aa: CASSRDRTFTYEQYF

v_gene: TRBV7-8
CDR3aa: CASSLDRGGKVDSYTF

v_gene: TRBV19
CDR3aa: CASSWTGYNEQFF